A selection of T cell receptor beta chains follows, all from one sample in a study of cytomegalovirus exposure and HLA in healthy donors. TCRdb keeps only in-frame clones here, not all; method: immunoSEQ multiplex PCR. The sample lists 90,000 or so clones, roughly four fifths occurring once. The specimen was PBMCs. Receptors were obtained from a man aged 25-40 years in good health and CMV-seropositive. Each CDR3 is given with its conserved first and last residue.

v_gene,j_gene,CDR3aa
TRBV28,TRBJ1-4,CASSLQTGGLEKLFF
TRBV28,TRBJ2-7,CASSLALAVAHEQYF
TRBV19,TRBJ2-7,CASSPNARTIVGEQYF
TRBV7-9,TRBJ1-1,CASSLGPTGAFF
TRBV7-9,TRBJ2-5,CASRQSSGQETQYF
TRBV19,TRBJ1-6,CASLKTGERGPLHF
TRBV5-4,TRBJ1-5,CASSVAGASEGQPQHF
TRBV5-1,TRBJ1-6,CASSTGQQNSPLHF
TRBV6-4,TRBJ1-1,CASRGQDRQAFF
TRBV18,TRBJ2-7,CASSPVPRASSYEQYF
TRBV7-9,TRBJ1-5,CASSQLDTQPQHF
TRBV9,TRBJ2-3,CASSVMPSTKYTDTQYF
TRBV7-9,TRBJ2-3,CAITSGTGTDTQYF
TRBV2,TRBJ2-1,CASGGEPSVF
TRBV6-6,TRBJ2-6,CASSDTSGVNVLTF
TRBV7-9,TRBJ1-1,CASSLTGTIIRNTEAFF
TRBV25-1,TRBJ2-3,CATQQGWADTQYF
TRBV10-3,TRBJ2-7,CAISEREGSYEQYF
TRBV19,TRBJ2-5,CASSTAGLQETQYF
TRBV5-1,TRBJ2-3,CASSTTSGSTDTQYF
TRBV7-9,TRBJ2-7,CASSPGVGTGYYEQYF
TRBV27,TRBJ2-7,CASRRQGVYEQYF
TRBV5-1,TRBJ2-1,CASRNTGLDEQFF
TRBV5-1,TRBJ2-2,CASSFRGTGELFF
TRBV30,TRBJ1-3,CAWTPPPGGNTIYF
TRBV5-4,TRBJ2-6,CASSLGANVLTF
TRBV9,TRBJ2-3,CASSVVAGGMADTQYF
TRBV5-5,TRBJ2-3,CASSPDRGTDTQYF
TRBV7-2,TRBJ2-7,CASSLTRAPSYEQYF
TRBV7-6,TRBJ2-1,CASSLVFWTAYNEQFF
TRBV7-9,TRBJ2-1,CASSYPARGEQFF
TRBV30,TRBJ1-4,CAWTATGPNEKLFF
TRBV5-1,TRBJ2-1,CASSFGQGAISLYNEQFF
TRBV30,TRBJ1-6,CAWARKGAHGDSPLHF
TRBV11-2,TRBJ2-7,CASSFTSGSYEQYF
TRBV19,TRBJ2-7,CASRDRGWFDEQYF
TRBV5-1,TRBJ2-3,CASSLRSSGGTDTQYF
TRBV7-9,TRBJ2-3,CASSLTGLAGELGTQYF
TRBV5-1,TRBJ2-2,CASSSGGGSNTGELFF
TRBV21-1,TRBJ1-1,CASSKTGGALNTEAFF
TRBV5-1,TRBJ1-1,CASSLSAVSGSEAFF
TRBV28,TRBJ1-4,CASSFPGEKLFF